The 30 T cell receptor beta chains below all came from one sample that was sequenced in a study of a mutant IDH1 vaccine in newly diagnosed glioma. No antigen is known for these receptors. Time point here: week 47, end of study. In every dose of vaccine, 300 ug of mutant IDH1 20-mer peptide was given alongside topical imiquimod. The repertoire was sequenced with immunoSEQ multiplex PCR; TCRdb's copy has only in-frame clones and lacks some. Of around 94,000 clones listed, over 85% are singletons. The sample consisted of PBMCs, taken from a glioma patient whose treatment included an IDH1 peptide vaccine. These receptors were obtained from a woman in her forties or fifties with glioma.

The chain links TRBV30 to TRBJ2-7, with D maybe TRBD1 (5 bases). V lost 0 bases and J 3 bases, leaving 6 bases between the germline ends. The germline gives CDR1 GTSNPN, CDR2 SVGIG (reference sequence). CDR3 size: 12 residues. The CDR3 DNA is TGTGCCTGGAGTGTCACAGGCTACGAGCAGTACTTC. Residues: CAWSVTGYEQYF.

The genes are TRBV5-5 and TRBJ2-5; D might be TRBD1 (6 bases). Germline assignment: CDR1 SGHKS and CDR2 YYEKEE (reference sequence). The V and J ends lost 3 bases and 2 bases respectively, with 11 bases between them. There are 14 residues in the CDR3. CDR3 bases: TGTGCCAGCAGCTACAGGGCAGCGCAAGAGACCCAGTACTTC. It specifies CASSYRAAQETQYF.

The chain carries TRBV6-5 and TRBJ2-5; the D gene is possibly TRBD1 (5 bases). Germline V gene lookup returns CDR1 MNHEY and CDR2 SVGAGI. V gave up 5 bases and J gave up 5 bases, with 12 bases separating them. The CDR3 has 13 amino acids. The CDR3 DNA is TGTGCCAGCAGTACCTGGACAACGGAGACCCAGTACTTC. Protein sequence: CASSTWTTETQYF.

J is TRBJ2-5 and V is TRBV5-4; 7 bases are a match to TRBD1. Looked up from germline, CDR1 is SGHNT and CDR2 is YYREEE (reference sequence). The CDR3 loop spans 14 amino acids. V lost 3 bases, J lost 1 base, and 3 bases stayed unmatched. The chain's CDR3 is CASSSTGVQETQYF. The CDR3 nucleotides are TGTGCCAGCAGCTCTACAGGGGTCCAAGAGACCCAGTACTTC. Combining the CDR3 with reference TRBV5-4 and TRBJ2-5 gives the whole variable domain ETGVTQSPTHLIKTRGQQVTLRCSSQSGHNTVSWYQQALGQGPQFIFQYYREEENGRGNFPPRFSGLQFPNYSSELNVNALELDDSALYLCASSSTGVQETQYFGPGTRLLVL.

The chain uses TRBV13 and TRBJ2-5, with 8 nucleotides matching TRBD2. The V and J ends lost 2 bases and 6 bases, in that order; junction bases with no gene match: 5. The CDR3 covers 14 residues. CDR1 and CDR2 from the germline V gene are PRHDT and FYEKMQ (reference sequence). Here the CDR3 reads CASSLRLARKTQYF. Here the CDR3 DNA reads TGTGCCAGCAGCTTACGACTAGCGAGGAAGACCCAGTACTTC.

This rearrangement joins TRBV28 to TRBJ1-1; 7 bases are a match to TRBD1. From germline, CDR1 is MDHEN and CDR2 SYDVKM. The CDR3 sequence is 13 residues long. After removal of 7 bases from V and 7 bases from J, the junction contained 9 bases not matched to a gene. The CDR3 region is CASNGQARGEAFF. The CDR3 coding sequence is TGTGCCAGCAATGGACAGGCTAGGGGTGAAGCTTTCTTT.

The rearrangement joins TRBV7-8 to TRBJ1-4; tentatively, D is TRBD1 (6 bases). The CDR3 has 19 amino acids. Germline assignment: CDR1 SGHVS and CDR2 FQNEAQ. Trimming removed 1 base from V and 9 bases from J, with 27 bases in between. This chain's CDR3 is CASSLVWGGRGTIEKKLFF. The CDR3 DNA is TGTGCCAGCAGCTTAGTGTGGGGGGGGCGCGGAACCATTGAGAAAAAACTGTTTTTT.

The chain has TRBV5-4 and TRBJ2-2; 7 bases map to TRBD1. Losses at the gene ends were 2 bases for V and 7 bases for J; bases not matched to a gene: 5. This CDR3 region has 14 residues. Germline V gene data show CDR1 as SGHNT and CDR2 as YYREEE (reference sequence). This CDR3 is CASSLGGASGELFF. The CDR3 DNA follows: TGTGCCAGCAGCTTAGGGGGCGCGAGCGGGGAGCTGTTTTTT.

The CDR3 region is CASSQVTGVSQPQHF. CDR3 bases: TGTGCCAGCAGTCAGGTCACAGGGGTAAGCCAGCCCCAGCATTTT. This sequence joins TRBV27 and TRBJ1-5; 7 nucleotides agree with TRBD1. Germline CDR1 is MNHEY and CDR2 is SMNVEV (reference sequence). This CDR3 contains 15 residues. The V and J ends lost 5 bases and 7 bases, in that order; junction bases with no gene match: 11.

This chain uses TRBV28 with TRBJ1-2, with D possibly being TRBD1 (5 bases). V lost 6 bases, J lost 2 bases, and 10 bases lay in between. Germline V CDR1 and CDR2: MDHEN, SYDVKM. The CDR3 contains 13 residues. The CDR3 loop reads CASSPGGNYGYTF. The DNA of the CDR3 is TGTGCCAGCAGCCCCGGGGGAAACTATGGCTACACCTTC.

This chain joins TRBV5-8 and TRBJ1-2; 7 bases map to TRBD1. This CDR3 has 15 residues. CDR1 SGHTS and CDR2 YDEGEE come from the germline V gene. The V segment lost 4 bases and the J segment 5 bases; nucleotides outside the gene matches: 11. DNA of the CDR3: TGTGCCAGCAGCCCCTATGCCGGGACAGTTTATGGCTACACCTTC. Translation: CASSPYAGTVYGYTF.

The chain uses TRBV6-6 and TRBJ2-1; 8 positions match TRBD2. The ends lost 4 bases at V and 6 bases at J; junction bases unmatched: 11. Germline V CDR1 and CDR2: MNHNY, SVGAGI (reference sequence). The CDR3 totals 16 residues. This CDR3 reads CASSFLIGTRGNEQFF. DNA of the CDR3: TGTGCCAGCAGTTTTCTAATTGGGACTAGAGGCAATGAGCAGTTCTTC.

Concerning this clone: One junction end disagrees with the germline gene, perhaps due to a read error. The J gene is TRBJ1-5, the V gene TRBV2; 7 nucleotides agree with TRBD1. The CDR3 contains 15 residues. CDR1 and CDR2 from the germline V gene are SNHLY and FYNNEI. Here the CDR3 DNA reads TGTGCCAGCAGTCTGACAGGGAGTATTAGTCAGCCTCAGCATTTT. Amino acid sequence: CASSLTGSISQPQHF. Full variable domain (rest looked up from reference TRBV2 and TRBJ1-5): EPEVTQTPSHQVTQMGQEVILRCVPISNHLYFYWYRQILGQKVEFLVSFYNNEISEKSEIFDDQFSVERPDGSNFTLKIRSTKLEDSAMYFCASSLTGSISQPQHFGDGTRLSIL.

Here the CDR3 DNA reads TGTGCCAGCAGCGAGGGACACGGACCATACTACGAGCAGTACTTC. It translates to CASSEGHGPYYEQYF. V and J are TRBV7-2 and TRBJ2-7, with D maybe TRBD1 (6 bases). Deletions cut 5 bases from V and 3 bases from J, with 17 bases between. Germline V gene lookup returns CDR1 SGHTA and CDR2 FQGNSA. This CDR3 region has 15 residues.

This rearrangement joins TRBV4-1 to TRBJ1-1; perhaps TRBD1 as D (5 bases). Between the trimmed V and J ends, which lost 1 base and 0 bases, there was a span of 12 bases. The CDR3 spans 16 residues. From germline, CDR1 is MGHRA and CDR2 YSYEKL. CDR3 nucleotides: TGCGCCAGCAGCCAAGTAGGGGTCCAAATGAACACTGAAGCTTTCTTT. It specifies CASSQVGVQMNTEAFF.

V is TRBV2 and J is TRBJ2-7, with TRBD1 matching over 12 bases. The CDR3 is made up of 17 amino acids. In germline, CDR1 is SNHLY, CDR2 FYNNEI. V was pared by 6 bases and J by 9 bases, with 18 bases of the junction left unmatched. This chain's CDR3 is CASSPPGGTGGGGAQYF. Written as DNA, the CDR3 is TGTGCCAGCAGCCCTCCGGGCGGGACAGGGGGCGGAGGGGCGCAGTACTTC. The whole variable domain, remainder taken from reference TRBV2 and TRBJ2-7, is EPEVTQTPSHQVTQMGQEVILRCVPISNHLYFYWYRQILGQKVEFLVSFYNNEISEKSEIFDDQFSVERPDGSNFTLKIRSTKLEDSAMYFCASSPPGGTGGGGAQYFGPGTRLTVT.

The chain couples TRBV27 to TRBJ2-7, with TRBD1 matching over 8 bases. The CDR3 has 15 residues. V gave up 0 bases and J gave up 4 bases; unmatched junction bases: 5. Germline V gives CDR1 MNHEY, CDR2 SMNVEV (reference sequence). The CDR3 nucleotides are TGTGCCAGCAGTTTATCAGCAGGGGGCGCTTACGAGCAGTACTTC. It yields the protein CASSLSAGGAYEQYF.

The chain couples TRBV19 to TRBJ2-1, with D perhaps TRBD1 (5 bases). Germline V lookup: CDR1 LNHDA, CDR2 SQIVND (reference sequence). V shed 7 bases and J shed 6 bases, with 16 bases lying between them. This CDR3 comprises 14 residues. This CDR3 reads CASTLRDQGNEQFF. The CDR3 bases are TGTGCCAGTACCCTTAGGGATCAGGGCAATGAGCAGTTCTTC.

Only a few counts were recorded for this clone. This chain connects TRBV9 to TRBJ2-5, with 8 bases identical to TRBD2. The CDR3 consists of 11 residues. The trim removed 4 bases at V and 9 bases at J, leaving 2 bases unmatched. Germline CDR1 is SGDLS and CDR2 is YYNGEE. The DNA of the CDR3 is TGTGCCAGCAGCCCGGGGGGGGCCCAGTACTTC. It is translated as CASSPGGAQYF.

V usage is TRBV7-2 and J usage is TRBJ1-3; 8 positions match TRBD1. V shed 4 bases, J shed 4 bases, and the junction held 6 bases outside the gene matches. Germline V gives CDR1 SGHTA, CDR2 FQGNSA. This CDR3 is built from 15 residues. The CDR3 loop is CASSSPGGRGNTIYF. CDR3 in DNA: TGTGCCAGCAGCTCCCCAGGGGGCAGAGGAAACACCATATATTTT.

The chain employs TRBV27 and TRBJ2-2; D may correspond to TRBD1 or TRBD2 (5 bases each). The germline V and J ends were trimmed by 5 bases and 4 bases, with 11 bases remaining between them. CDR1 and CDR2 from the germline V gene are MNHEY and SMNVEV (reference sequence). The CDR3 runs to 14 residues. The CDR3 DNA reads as TGTGCCAGCAGTGGGACCAATCCCACCGGGGAGCTGTTTTTT. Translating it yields CASSGTNPTGELFF.

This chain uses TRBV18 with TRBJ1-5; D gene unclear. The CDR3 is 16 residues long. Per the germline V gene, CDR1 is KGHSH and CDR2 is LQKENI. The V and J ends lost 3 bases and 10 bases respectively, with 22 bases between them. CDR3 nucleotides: TGTGCCAGCTCACCTTCGAGGGTCGAGTCCACGAAACCCCAGCATTTT. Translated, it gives CASSPSRVESTKPQHF.

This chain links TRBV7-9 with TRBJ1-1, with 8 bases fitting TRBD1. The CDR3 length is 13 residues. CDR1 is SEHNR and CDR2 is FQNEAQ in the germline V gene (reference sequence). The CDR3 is CAERQGAGTEAFF. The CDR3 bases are TGTGCTGAGCGCCAGGGGGCCGGCACTGAAGCTTTCTTT.

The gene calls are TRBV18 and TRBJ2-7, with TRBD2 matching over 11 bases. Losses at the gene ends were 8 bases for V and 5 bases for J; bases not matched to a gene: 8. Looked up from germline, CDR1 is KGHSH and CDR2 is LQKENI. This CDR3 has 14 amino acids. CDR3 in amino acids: CASKTSGIRNEQYF. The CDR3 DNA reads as TGTGCCAGCAAGACTAGCGGGATTCGGAACGAGCAGTACTTC.

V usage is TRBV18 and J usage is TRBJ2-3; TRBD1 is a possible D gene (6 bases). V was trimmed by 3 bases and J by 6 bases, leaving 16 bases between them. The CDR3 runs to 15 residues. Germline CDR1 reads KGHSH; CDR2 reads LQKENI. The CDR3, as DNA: TGTGCCAGCTCACCGCCCGGGACACCTCCCGATACGCAGTATTTT. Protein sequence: CASSPPGTPPDTQYF.

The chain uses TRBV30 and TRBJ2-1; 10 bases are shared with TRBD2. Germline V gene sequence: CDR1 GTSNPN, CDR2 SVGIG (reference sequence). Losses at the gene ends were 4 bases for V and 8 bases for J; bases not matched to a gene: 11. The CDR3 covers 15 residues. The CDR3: CAWNAQAGGQDEQFF. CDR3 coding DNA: TGTGCCTGGAATGCTCAAGCGGGAGGGCAGGATGAGCAGTTCTTC.

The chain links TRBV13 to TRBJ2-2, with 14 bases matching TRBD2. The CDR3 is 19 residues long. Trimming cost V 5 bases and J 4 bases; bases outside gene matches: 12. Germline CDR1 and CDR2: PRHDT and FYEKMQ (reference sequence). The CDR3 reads CASSPVTSGREEGTGELFF. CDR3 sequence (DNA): TGTGCCAGCAGCCCAGTGACTAGCGGGAGGGAAGAGGGCACCGGGGAGCTGTTTTTT.

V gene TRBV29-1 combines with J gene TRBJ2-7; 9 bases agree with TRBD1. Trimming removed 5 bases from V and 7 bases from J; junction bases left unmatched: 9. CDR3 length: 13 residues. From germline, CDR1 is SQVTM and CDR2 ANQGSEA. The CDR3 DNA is TGCAGCGTTTGGGACAGGGATTCGAAAGAGCAGTACTTC. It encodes CSVWDRDSKEQYF.

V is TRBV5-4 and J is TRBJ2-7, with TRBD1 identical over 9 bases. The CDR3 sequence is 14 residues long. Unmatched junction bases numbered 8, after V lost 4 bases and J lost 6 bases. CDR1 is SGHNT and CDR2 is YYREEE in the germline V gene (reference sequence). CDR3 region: CASSPRDRVREQYF. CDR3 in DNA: TGTGCCAGCAGCCCCCGGGACAGGGTTCGCGAGCAGTACTTC.

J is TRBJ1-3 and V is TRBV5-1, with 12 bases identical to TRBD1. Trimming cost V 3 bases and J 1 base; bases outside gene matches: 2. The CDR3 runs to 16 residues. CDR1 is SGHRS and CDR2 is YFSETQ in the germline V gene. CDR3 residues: CASSWGQGASGNTIYF. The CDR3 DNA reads TGCGCCAGCAGCTGGGGACAGGGGGCATCTGGAAACACCATATATTTT.